Following are 10 T cell receptor beta chains from one sample sequenced in a study of tumor and adjacent non-tumor tissue in lung cancer. A modified ARM-PCR protocol with three rounds of nested PCR amplified TCRbeta. TCRdb ran MiXCR on the multiplex PCR reads and lists one entry per CDR3 protein. Here the sample spans around 100,000 distinct CDR3 sequences, less than 75% being singletons. This sample's RNA came from whole unsorted tissue. Distant lung tissue was collected more than 3 cm away from the tumor edge. Sequenced input: distant non-tumor lung tissue. The receptors come from a man aged 30 to 45 with non-small cell lung cancer.

A note on this clonotype: Given a much more abundant clone one base away, this may be a read error. The chain couples TRBV14 to TRBJ2-3; the D gene is possibly TRBD2 (5 bases). Germline V gene data show CDR1 as SGHDN and CDR2 as FVKESK. V was shortened by 4 bases and J by 1 base, with 9 bases between the two germline ends. The CDR3 extends over 14 amino acids. CDR3: CASSPTGGTDTQYF. CDR3 DNA sequence: TGTGCCAGCAGCCCTACCGGGGGCACAGATACGCAGTATTTT. The complete variable domain, with remaining parts taken from reference TRBV14 and TRBJ2-3, reads EAGVTQFPSHSVIEKGQTVTLRCDPISGHDNLYWYRRVMGKEIKFLLHFVKESKQDESGMPNNRFLAERTGGTYSTLKVQPAELEDSGVYFCASSPTGGTDTQYFGPGTRLTVL.

This clonotype was picked up one time. The junction departs from the called germline gene at one end, perhaps through a read error. V and J are TRBV29-1 and TRBJ2-1; D uncertain. This CDR3 region has 13 residues. CDR1 is SQVTM, CDR2 ANQGSEA, per germline. The CDR3 DNA is TGCAGCGTTGAAGAACGGTCCTATAATGAGGAGTTCTTC. It yields the protein CSVEERSYNEEFF.

The chain uses TRBV7-2 and TRBJ2-7; 9 nucleotides match TRBD2. The V segment lost 1 base and the J segment 1 base; nucleotides outside the gene matches: 5. Germline-derived CDR1 and CDR2 are SGHTA and FQGNSA. The CDR3 spans 16 residues. DNA for the CDR3: TGTGCCAGCAGCTTAGATCTAGCGGGGTCGTCCTACGAGCAGTACTTC. Translating it yields CASSLDLAGSSYEQYF.

Concerning this clonotype: With a much larger clone just one base away, this may be a read error. The chain couples TRBV5-6 to TRBJ1-1; a weak D match, TRBD1 (5 bases). CDR1 and CDR2 (germline): SGHDT, YYEEEE. The V and J ends lost 4 bases and 0 bases respectively, with 16 bases between them. The CDR3 runs 16 residues. CDR3: CASSTGTGLLNTEAFF. The CDR3 coding sequence is TGTGCCAGCAGCACCGGGACGGGACTCCTGAACACTGAAGCTTTCTTT.

Details on this clonotype: Since a much larger clone is just one base distant, this may be a read error. J is TRBJ2-7 and V is TRBV4-1; D is unresolved. The length of the CDR3 is 13 residues. CDR1 and CDR2 from the germline V gene are MGHRA and YSYEKL. As DNA, the CDR3 is TGCACCAGCAGCCAAGAGGTTTCCTACGAGCAGTACTTC. Its translation: CTSSQEVSYEQYF.

Comments on this clonotype: A single base separates this from a much larger clone, so it may be a read error. No conserved phenylalanine or tryptophan is present at the end of the CDR3, so a read error is the likely explanation. V and J are TRBV13 and TRBJ2-5; 8 bases are shared with TRBD2. This CDR3 region has 17 residues. V lost 0 bases and J lost 5; bases outside the gene matches: 11. Per the germline V gene, CDR1 is PRHDT and CDR2 is FYEKMQ (reference sequence). CDR3 sequence (DNA): TGTGCCAGCAGCTTAGGCCTGGCAGCGGGAGCTGGCGAGACCCAGTACTCC. This encodes CASSLGLAAGAGETQYS.

CDR3 nucleotide sequence: TGTGCCAGCAGCATTACGGGACCGGGGGAGACCCAGTACTTC. Amino acid sequence: CASSITGPGETQYF. The gene calls are TRBV12-3 or TRBV12-4 and TRBJ2-5, with D perhaps being TRBD1 or TRBD2 (5 bases each). The CDR3 is 14 amino acids. Between the trimmed V and J ends, which lost 6 bases and 5 bases, there was a span of 16 bases.

A word on this clonotype: In this CDR3 the conserved last residue, phenylalanine or tryptophan, is missing, so a read error is likely. The chain has TRBV6-5 and TRBJ2-3; D unresolved. Trimming cost V 0 bases and J 6 bases, with 4 bases left between them. The CDR3 loop spans 12 amino acids. From germline, CDR1 is MNHEY and CDR2 SVGAGI. The CDR3 here is CASSYSLDTQYL. Written as DNA, the CDR3 is TGTGCCAGCAGTTACTCACTCGATACGCAGTATCTT.

On this clonotype itself: A clone one base away is much larger, so this may be a read error. The chain has TRBV7-8 and TRBJ2-7; D not certain. Germline V lookup: CDR1 SGHVS, CDR2 FQNEAQ. V shed 1 base and J shed 9 bases, with 7 bases lying between them. The CDR3 covers 11 residues. The CDR3 bases are TGTGCCAGCAGCTTAGGTGGCGGGCAGTACTTC. Translating gives CASSLGGGQYF.

Comment on this clonotype: This may come from a read error, since a much larger clone is one base off. CDR3 loop: CASSYRDRNYEQYF. The CDR3 DNA is TGTGCCAGCAGCTACCGGGACAGGAACTACGAGCAGTACTTC. The rearrangement joins TRBV7-9 to TRBJ2-7; 8 bases map to TRBD1. J lost 3 bases, V lost 4 bases, and 5 bases had no gene match. Germline V lookup: CDR1 SEHNR, CDR2 FQNEAQ (reference sequence). The CDR3 is made up of 14 amino acids.